Listed here are 18 T cell receptor beta chains from one sample, sequenced in a study of neurological immune-mediated disorders. TCRdb recomputed calls from the 5' RACE reads with MiXCR, one row per CDR3 protein. The sample yields under 75,000 distinct CDR3 sequences, over 5% seen once. Sequencing input: PBMCs. Every receptor here comes from a human donor with multiple sclerosis. The donor label of this sample is uncertain.

There are many counts of this clonotype. The V gene is TRBV18, the J gene TRBJ1-2, with no clear D. CDR1 is KGHSH, CDR2 LQKENI, per germline. This CDR3 spans 14 amino acids. V was pared by 0 bases and J by 7 bases, with 12 bases between. The CDR3 reads CASSPPVAGFGYTF. The CDR3 coding sequence is TGTGCCAGCTCACCACCGGTAGCAGGCTTTGGCTACACCTTC.

This clonotype was picked up many times. The V call is TRBV5-1, the J call TRBJ2-1; 8 nucleotides agree with TRBD1. This CDR3 has 15 amino acids. Germline CDR1 reads SGHRS; CDR2 reads YFSETQ. The ends lost 0 bases at V and 9 bases at J; junction bases unmatched: 8. This chain's CDR3 is CASSLEPRGQAEQFF. The CDR3 bases are TGCGCCAGCAGCTTGGAACCCAGGGGGCAGGCTGAGCAGTTCTTC. The whole variable domain, filled in from reference TRBV5-1 and TRBJ2-1, reads KAGVTQTPRYLIKTRGQQVTLSCSPISGHRSVSWYQQTPGQGLQFLFEYFSETQRNKGNFPGRFSGRQFSNSRSEMNVSTLELGDSALYLCASSLEPRGQAEQFFGPGTRLTVL.

This clonotype was observed at least ten times. The genes are TRBV7-9 and TRBJ1-1; TRBD1 is a possible D gene (5 bases). The CDR3 has 14 residues. V was cut by 3 bases and J by 4 bases, with 12 bases left in between. CDR1 and CDR2 from the germline V gene are SEHNR and FQNEAQ (reference sequence). The CDR3 DNA reads as TGTGCCAGCAGCTTGGGGGGTCGGATCACTGAAGCTTTCTTT. Amino acid sequence: CASSLGGRITEAFF.

The table lists this clonotype with many counts. The chain employs TRBV20-1 and TRBJ2-3, with TRBD1 matching over 9 bases. This CDR3 is built from 14 residues. Germline V gene data show CDR1 as DFQATT and CDR2 as SNEGSKA (reference sequence). V shed 5 bases and J 6 bases; nucleotides not matched to a gene: 9. CDR3 bases: TGCAGTGCTTCGATAGACAGGGGGGGCGATACGCAGTATTTT. It translates to CSASIDRGGDTQYF.

This clonotype appeared many times. This chain links TRBV5-1 with TRBJ1-1, with unresolved D. CDR1 is SGHRS, CDR2 YFSETQ, per germline. The CDR3 loop spans 13 amino acids. V shed 4 bases and J shed 1 base, with 8 bases lying between them. In DNA, the CDR3 is TGCGCCAGCAGCACGGACGGGAACACTGAAGCTTTCTTT. Translating gives CASSTDGNTEAFF.

This clonotype was picked up many times. This chain links TRBV10-3 with TRBJ1-1; 8 bases are shared with TRBD1. CDR3 length: 19 amino acids. The V segment lost 4 bases and the J segment 3 bases; nucleotides outside the gene matches: 19. Germline V CDR1 and CDR2: ENHRY, SYGVKD. DNA for the CDR3: TGTGCCATCAGTGCCCCCCCCAGGGGGCAAAGTCATGGGGACACTGAAGCTTTCTTT. It specifies CAISAPPRGQSHGDTEAFF.

This clonotype has a count of ten or more. V usage is TRBV12-3 or TRBV12-4 and J usage is TRBJ2-2; 8 bases align to TRBD1. CDR3 length: 13 amino acids. V dropped 6 bases and J dropped 9; count of bases not matched to a gene: 6. The CDR3 nucleotides read TGTGCCAGCAGCACCGACAGGGGTAGGGAGCTGTTTTTT. This gives the protein CASSTDRGRELFF.

This clonotype was observed many times. The J gene is TRBJ1-3, the V gene TRBV14; the D is unclear. Germline loops: CDR1 SGHDN, CDR2 FVKESK. V lost 1 base and J 4 bases, leaving 8 bases between the germline ends. This CDR3 is built from 14 residues. CDR3 protein: CASSQGQRGNTIYF. CDR3 DNA sequence: TGTGCCAGCAGCCAAGGCCAGAGAGGAAACACCATATATTTT.

There are many counts of this clonotype. The CDR3 sequence: CASSFSYNSPLHF. CDR3 sequence (DNA): TGCGCCAGCAGCTTCTCCTATAATTCACCCCTCCACTTT. This chain joins TRBV5-1 and TRBJ1-6, with unresolved D. This CDR3 is 13 amino acids long. V was pared by 2 bases and J by 0 bases, with 0 bases between. Per the germline V gene, CDR1 is SGHRS and CDR2 is YFSETQ.

The rearrangement uses TRBV11-3 and TRBJ2-1; D is uncertain. V was shortened by 1 base and J by 7 bases, with 8 bases between the two germline ends. This CDR3 has 13 residues. CDR1 and CDR2 from the germline V gene are SGHNT and YENEEA. CDR3 sequence reads: CASSLGAANEQFF. As DNA, the CDR3 is TGTGCCAGCAGCTTAGGGGCTGCGAATGAGCAGTTCTTC.

V and J are TRBV18 and TRBJ2-3; D unclear. This CDR3 spans 12 amino acids. V gave up 5 bases and J gave up 3 bases, with 6 bases separating them. Germline CDR1 and CDR2: KGHSH and LQKENI. This CDR3 reads CASSTRTDTQYF. The CDR3 DNA reads TGTGCCAGCTCAACACGAACAGATACGCAGTATTTT.

This clonotype was recorded many times. V gene TRBV18 combines with J gene TRBJ1-5, with D perhaps TRBD1 (6 bases). V lost 3 bases and J lost 6, with 9 bases in between. CDR1 is KGHSH, CDR2 LQKENI, per germline. The CDR3 consists of 13 residues. CDR3 sequence: CASSPDRFQPQHF. CDR3 nucleotide sequence: TGTGCCAGCTCACCTGACAGGTTTCAGCCCCAGCATTTT.

This clonotype was picked up many times. This chain uses TRBV5-6 with TRBJ2-7; 13 bases agree with TRBD2. CDR1 and CDR2 from the germline V gene are SGHDT and YYEEEE. V lost 4 bases to trimming and J lost 3 bases; unmatched junction nucleotides: 7. The CDR3 consists of 16 residues. In DNA, the CDR3 is TGTGCCAGCAGCCCCGGACTAGCGGGGGATGTCTACGAGCAGTACTTC. It specifies CASSPGLAGDVYEQYF. Looking up the rest from reference TRBV5-6 and TRBJ2-7 gives the full variable domain: DAGVTQSPTHLIKTRGQQVTLRCSPKSGHDTVSWYQQALGQGPQFIFQYYEEEERQRGNFPDRFSGHQFPNYSSELNVNALLLGDSALYLCASSPGLAGDVYEQYFGPGTRLTVT.

This clonotype has at least ten counts. This chain links TRBV5-1 with TRBJ2-4; no reliable D call. Trimming took 7 bases from V and 0 from J, leaving 11 bases between them. The CDR3 has 14 residues. Germline CDR1 SGHRS, CDR2 YFSETQ. The CDR3: CASAPDLAKNIQYF. CDR3 bases: TGCGCCAGCGCTCCTGACCTAGCCAAAAACATTCAGTACTTC.

This clonotype has at least ten counts. V gene TRBV12-3 or TRBV12-4 combines with J gene TRBJ2-7; D might be TRBD1 or TRBD2, each matching 5 bases. The CDR3 runs to 13 residues. V dropped 5 bases and J dropped 8 bases, with 16 bases sitting between them. The chain's CDR3 is CASSTRDRPQQYF. CDR3 bases: TGTGCCAGCAGTACCCGGGACCGCCCCCAGCAGTACTTC.

There are many counts of this clonotype. V and J are TRBV6-1 and TRBJ1-2, with a tentative D call TRBD1 (6 bases). The ends were cut back, 2 bases at V and 4 bases at J, with 11 bases in the middle. Germline values: CDR1 MNHNS, CDR2 SASEGT. CDR3 size: 14 residues. The CDR3 DNA follows: TGTGCCAGCAGTGAAACAGGGTACGCCTATGGCTACACCTTC. Amino acids: CASSETGYAYGYTF.

In its sample, this clonotype was seen many times. The V gene is TRBV7-6, the J gene TRBJ2-7; D is unclear. In germline, CDR1 is SGHVS, CDR2 FNYEAQ. The CDR3 is 11 residues long. V lost 5 bases and J 4 bases, leaving 6 bases between the germline ends. DNA for the CDR3: TGTGCCAGCAGCGCGGATTACGAGCAGTACTTC. Translated: CASSADYEQYF.

This clonotype has at least ten counts. CDR3 sequence reads: CASRGRPPNYGYTF. The CDR3 nucleotides are TGTGCCAGCAGAGGCCGACCACCTAACTATGGCTACACCTTC. This chain connects TRBV27 to TRBJ1-2; no clear D. Trimming left V 6 bases short and J 0 bases short, with 11 bases between. From germline, CDR1 is MNHEY and CDR2 SMNVEV (reference sequence). The CDR3 has 14 residues.